Listed below are T cell receptor beta chains from one sample, sequenced in a study of molecular identifiers for immune sequencing clone quantification. TCRdb recomputed calls from the PCR reads with MiXCR, one row per CDR3 protein. The sample contains around 94,000 distinct CDR3 sequences, about 32% of which appear only once. Sequenced: naive CD8+ T cells from blood, with Jurkat cell RNA spiked in. The origin of the receptors is a human donor in good health. Some libraries in this study had Jurkat cell RNA spiked in. Both conserved end residues are part of each CDR3. The D gene is left open where the match is weak. Only some rows state a clone size, as once, few, many or a class for expanded clones.

cdr3_nt cdr3_aa j_call clone_size d_call v_call
TGTGCCAGCAGTTTCCCTCCCCTAGGAAACACCATATATTTT CASSFPPLGNTIYF TRBJ1-3 NA NA TRBV28
TGTGCCAGCAGCTATCGGGATCCGCTGAACACCGGGGAGCTGTTTTTT CASSYRDPLNTGELFF TRBJ2-2 NA NA TRBV2
TGTGCCAGCAGCAGACAGAACCAAGAGACCCAGTACTTC CASSRQNQETQYF TRBJ2-5 few NA TRBV7-9
TGTGCCAGCAGTGATACGGACAGCTATACGCAGTATTTT CASSDTDSYTQYF TRBJ2-3 many NA TRBV2
TGTGCCAGCAGGTTAGATATCAGCGGGGTGCTGTTTTTT CASRLDISGVLFF TRBJ2-2 NA TRBD2 TRBV28
TGCGCCAGCAGCTTGGGGGGTTTTGGGGCCAACGTCCTGACTTTC CASSLGGFGANVLTF TRBJ2-6 few NA TRBV5-1
TGTGCCAGCAGCCCTGGCGGCCTTGTTGAGACCCAGTACTTC CASSPGGLVETQYF TRBJ2-5 NA NA TRBV11-2
TGTGCCAGCAGCCCCCTTGAAGCAGGACGGGGCGGAGAGACCCAGTACTTC CASSPLEAGRGGETQYF TRBJ2-5 NA NA TRBV5-5
TGTGCCAGCAGCGATGGGACAGGCGGTAATTCACCCCTCCACTTT CASSDGTGGNSPLHF TRBJ1-6 few TRBD1 TRBV9
TGTGCCAGCAGCCCCCGACATCACCAAGAGACCCAGTACTTC CASSPRHHQETQYF TRBJ2-5 many NA TRBV7-2
TGTGCCTGGAGTCTGTCCTGGGGGGGCTATGCTGAGCAGTTCTTC CAWSLSWGGYAEQFF TRBJ2-1 once NA TRBV30
TGTGCCAGCAGCCGACGGGACAGAGGCACAGATACGCAGTATTTT CASSRRDRGTDTQYF TRBJ2-3 many TRBD1 TRBV7-9
TGTGCCAGCAGCTTATCTGACGTCCTGGGGAATTCACCCCTCCACTTT CASSLSDVLGNSPLHF TRBJ1-6 few NA TRBV7-2
TGTGCCAGCAGGCGGACGGGACTATTATACGAGCAGTACTTC CASRRTGLLYEQYF TRBJ2-7 NA TRBD2 TRBV28
TGTGCCACCAGCAGAAGGACACAAGAGACCCAGTACTTC CATSRRTQETQYF TRBJ2-5 once NA TRBV15
TGTGCCAGCAGTTTAGGAGGGGGGTCACAAGAGACCCAGTACTTC CASSLGGGSQETQYF TRBJ2-5 few NA TRBV27
TGTGCCAGCAGCCCCGGGCGGCGGCAGCCCCAGCATTTT CASSPGRRQPQHF TRBJ1-5 few NA TRBV28
TGTGCCAGCAGTTTAACGGTCAACTATGGCTACACCTTC CASSLTVNYGYTF TRBJ1-2 few NA TRBV12-3/TRBV12-4
TGTGCCAGCAGCTTGGACCCCTCGGGCTCCGGCACAGATACGCAGTATTTT CASSLDPSGSGTDTQYF TRBJ2-3 few NA TRBV7-3
TGTGCCAGCATGGAACCGGGACAGGGAGCTTACGAGCAGTACTTC CASMEPGQGAYEQYF TRBJ2-7 NA TRBD1 TRBV28
TGTGCCAGCAGCGCCCATAACACCGGGGAGCTGTTTTTT CASSAHNTGELFF TRBJ2-2 once NA TRBV9
TGTGCCAGCCGTTTACTGGCGAACACTGAAGCTTTCTTT CASRLLANTEAFF TRBJ1-1 many NA TRBV27
TGTGCCAGCAGCTTAGACCCAACCACCCCCGGGACTAGCTACAATGAGCAGTTCTTC CASSLDPTTPGTSYNEQFF TRBJ2-1 NA TRBD2 TRBV7-6
TGTGCCAGCAGCCCGCTTGGACTAGCGGAGGCAGAGACCCAGTACTTC CASSPLGLAEAETQYF TRBJ2-5 many TRBD2 TRBV4-2
TGTGCCAGTAGTATGGGGGTCACGAGCTCCTACGAGCAGTACTTC CASSMGVTSSYEQYF TRBJ2-7 NA NA TRBV19
TGTGCCAGCAGCCCAGCGGTATCCTACAATGAGCAGTTCTTC CASSPAVSYNEQFF TRBJ2-1 NA NA TRBV7-9
TGCAGCGCCCAAAGGCCGTGGCTAAGCCAAGAGACCCAGTACTTC CSAQRPWLSQETQYF TRBJ2-5 once NA TRBV29-1
TGTGCCAGCTCAGGGGAGGATGAGCAGTTCTTC CASSGEDEQFF TRBJ2-1 few NA TRBV27
TGCGCCAGCAGCCAAGTTGCGGAGGCCTTCAATGAGCAGTTCTTC CASSQVAEAFNEQFF TRBJ2-1 NA NA TRBV4-3
TGTGCCAGCAGCCAAGATCGGGGGGCAGTGAACACTGAAGCTTTCTTT CASSQDRGAVNTEAFF TRBJ1-1 NA NA TRBV14
TGCGCCAGCAGCCAATATGGGACAGGGTTTGACGAGCAGTACTTC CASSQYGTGFDEQYF TRBJ2-7 NA TRBD1 TRBV4-3
TGTGCCAGCAGCTCGACGGGGATAAATCAGCCCCAGCTTTTT CASSSTGINQPQLF TRBJ1-5 NA NA TRBV7-8
TGTGCCAGCAGCTCATACTCAGAGACCCAGTACTTC CASSSYSETQYF TRBJ2-5 few NA TRBV5-6
TGTGCCAGCAGTTACCCCCAGGGACAGTGGTCGTACGAGCAGTACTTC CASSYPQGQWSYEQYF TRBJ2-7 NA TRBD1 TRBV6-5
TGTGCCAGCAGCACGGGACTAGCGGGAGGGCCAGATACGCAGTATTTT CASSTGLAGGPDTQYF TRBJ2-3 NA TRBD2 TRBV6-6
TGTGCCAGCAGCTCCCCGGACAGCTACGAGCAGTACTTC CASSSPDSYEQYF TRBJ2-7 NA NA TRBV7-9
TGTGCCAGCGGGGCGGGACAAAACTCCGACTACACCTTC CASGAGQNSDYTF TRBJ1-2 NA NA TRBV28
TGTGCCAGCAGTTTCGAAGGGTTTGGCACAGATACGCAGTATTTT CASSFEGFGTDTQYF TRBJ2-3 NA NA TRBV12-3/TRBV12-4
TGTGCCAGCAGTTATACTAGCGGAGGCACAGATACGCAGTATTTT CASSYTSGGTDTQYF TRBJ2-3 few TRBD2 TRBV6-2/TRBV6-3
TGTGCCAGCAGCCTGGGACTAGCGGGGGAGCAGTACTTC CASSLGLAGEQYF TRBJ2-7 NA TRBD2 TRBV6-5
TGTGCCAGCAGTTCCCAGGGTGGCTCCTACAATGAGCAGTTCTTC CASSSQGGSYNEQFF TRBJ2-1 few NA TRBV12-3/TRBV12-4
TGTGCCAGCTGCTTAGCCCGGACAGGGGATGTAAATGAGCAGTTCTTC CASCLARTGDVNEQFF TRBJ2-1 NA TRBD1 TRBV11-3
TGTGCCAGCAGCCAAGGGACAGGGGGTCTTTCTGGCTACACCTTC CASSQGTGGLSGYTF TRBJ1-2 many TRBD1 TRBV4-2